These 14 T cell receptor beta chains originate from one sample sequenced in a study of T cell responses to AZD1222 COVID-19 vaccine. Produced via immunoSEQ multiplex PCR; TCRdb's table is partial and in-frame only. The data show roughly 130,000 clones, 80% to 90% seen once. Specimen: peripheral blood, collected on day 0 of AZD1222 vaccination. Source of these receptors: an adult in good health.

J is TRBJ1-3 and V is TRBV3-1 (or the pseudogene TRBV3-2), with unresolved D. Looked up from germline, CDR1 is LGHDT and CDR2 is YNNKEL (reference sequence). This CDR3 is built from 17 residues. The V and J ends lost 4 bases and 0 bases respectively, with 16 bases between them. The CDR3 loop reads CASSPPGGVLSGNTIYF. CDR3 DNA: TGTGCCAGCAGCCCGCCCGGCGGGGTCCTCTCTGGAAACACCATATATTTT.

This chain uses TRBV6-4 with TRBJ1-2; no definite D call. Trimming shortened V by 0 bases and J by 9 bases, and 14 bases separated the two germline ends. Germline CDR1 MRHNA, CDR2 SNTAGT. This CDR3 region has 14 residues. The CDR3 bases are TGTGCCAGCAGTGACTCCCCGGAAGGGTTGCGCTACACCTTC. Residues: CASSDSPEGLRYTF.

CDR3 bases: TGTGCCACCAGCCGCGGGTCAATAGGGCGTAACACCGGGGAGCTGTTTTTT. This sequence encodes CATSRGSIGRNTGELFF. The chain couples TRBV15 to TRBJ2-2; tentative D call: TRBD2 (5 bases). V lost 5 bases and J 2 bases, leaving 18 bases between the germline ends. The CDR3 is made up of 17 amino acids. Germline values: CDR1 LNHNV, CDR2 YYDKDF (reference sequence).

This sequence joins TRBV4-1 and TRBJ1-2; D unclear. This CDR3 spans 14 amino acids. CDR1 is MGHRA and CDR2 is YSYEKL in the germline V gene. Between the trimmed V and J ends, which lost 2 bases and 8 bases, there was a span of 15 bases. CDR3 protein: CASSQTGSVRGYTF. CDR3 bases: TGCGCCAGCAGCCAAACGGGTTCGGTTCGAGGCTACACCTTC.

This clone was counted a single time. DNA for the CDR3: TGCGCCAGCAGCCGCGCTACACCCGGACAGGGAACCTACGAGCAGTACTTC. Translating it yields CASSRATPGQGTYEQYF. V usage is TRBV4-1 and J usage is TRBJ2-7; TRBD1 aligns across 8 bases. There are 17 residues in the CDR3. V lost 4 bases, J lost 2 bases, and 13 bases stayed unmatched. The V gene's germline CDR1 is MGHRA and CDR2 YSYEKL.

The chain has TRBV9 and TRBJ2-5, with TRBD2 as a possible D gene (6 bases). V dropped 2 bases and J dropped 5 bases, with 10 bases sitting between them. CDR3 length: 13 amino acids. Germline CDR1 is SGDLS and CDR2 is YYNGEE. The CDR3 region is CASSVSSGETQYF. CDR3 nucleotide sequence: TGTGCCAGCAGCGTCTCCAGCGGGGAGACCCAGTACTTC.

This clone was counted a single time. The V call is TRBV6-5, the J call TRBJ2-7, with 7 nucleotides matching TRBD1. CDR1 is MNHEY and CDR2 is SVGAGI in the germline V gene. This CDR3 is 14 amino acids long. The V gene end was trimmed by 5 bases and the J gene end by 4 bases; junction bases not matched to a gene: 8. The CDR3 sequence: CASSQSGTAYEQYF. CDR3 in DNA: TGTGCCAGCAGTCAATCCGGGACAGCTTACGAGCAGTACTTC.

Written as DNA, the CDR3 is TGTGCCAGCAGCTTAAGGGGGGCGACTAGTCGGATCAACAATGAGCAGTTCTTC. Residues: CASSLRGATSRINNEQFF. This rearrangement joins TRBV7-3 to TRBJ2-1; D possibly uses TRBD1 or TRBD2 (6 bases each). This CDR3 has 18 amino acids. Trimming stripped 1 base from V and 5 bases from J, with 21 bases between. Germline values: CDR1 SGHTA, CDR2 FQGTGA.

V and J are TRBV7-3 and TRBJ2-3; D unclear. CDR1 is SGHTA, CDR2 FQGTGA, per germline. V was cut by 1 base and J by 5 bases, with 4 bases left in between. The CDR3 length is 12 residues. CDR3 nucleotides: TGTGCCAGCAGCTTAATCGGAGATACGCAGTATTTT. It codes for CASSLIGDTQYF. Using reference TRBV7-3 and TRBJ2-3 for the parts outside the CDR3, the full variable domain is GAGVSQTPSNKVTEKGKYVELRCDPISGHTALYWYRQSLGQGPEFLIYFQGTGAADDSGLPNDRFFAVRPEGSVSTLKIQRTERGDSAVYLCASSLIGDTQYFGPGTRLTVL.

As DNA, the CDR3 is TGTGCCAGCAGCTTAGAGGCCTACAATGAGCAGTTCTTC. This codes for CASSLEAYNEQFF. The gene calls are TRBV11-3 and TRBJ2-1; D gene unclear. Trimming shortened V by 0 bases and J by 2 bases, and 2 bases separated the two germline ends. The CDR3 loop spans 13 amino acids. Germline-derived CDR1 and CDR2 are SGHNT and YENEEA.

The CDR3 DNA is TGTGCCAGCAGCTCCGGAGGGCGAGAGGGAAACACCATATATTTT. It encodes CASSSGGREGNTIYF. The chain is built from TRBV9 and TRBJ1-3; the D is unclear. V was pared by 4 bases and J by 4 bases, with 15 bases between. This CDR3 contains 15 residues. Germline V CDR1 and CDR2: SGDLS, YYNGEE.

This sequence joins TRBV5-5 and TRBJ2-2; no firm D call. This CDR3 has 16 residues. Trimming pared 6 bases from V and 0 bases from J, leaving 15 bases between. Germline CDR1 reads SGHKS; CDR2 reads YYEKEE (reference sequence). Here the CDR3 DNA reads TGTGCCAGCACCCTCCTGGCCGTCGCGAACACCGGGGAGCTGTTTTTT. Translating it yields CASTLLAVANTGELFF.

Concerning this clone itself: At one of its ends the junction is not consistent with the germline gene, which may arise from a read error. The chain carries TRBV28 and TRBJ1-5; 8 bases map to TRBD1. The CDR3 extends over 16 amino acids. Looked up from germline, CDR1 is MDHEN and CDR2 is SYDVKM. The CDR3 nucleotides read TGTGCCAGCAGTCCCCAAGGACAGGGCAAAAATCAGTCCCAGCATTTT. This gives the protein CASSPQGQGKNQSQHF.

On this clone itself: Mismatch with germline at one junction end may stem from a read error. The chain employs TRBV11-2 and TRBJ1-2; D gene unclear. This CDR3 contains 14 residues. CDR1 SGHAT and CDR2 FQNNGV come from the germline V gene. CDR3 coding DNA: TGTGCCAGCAGATCGCATAATTGGAATTATGGCTACACTTTC. Its translation is CASRSHNWNYGYTF.